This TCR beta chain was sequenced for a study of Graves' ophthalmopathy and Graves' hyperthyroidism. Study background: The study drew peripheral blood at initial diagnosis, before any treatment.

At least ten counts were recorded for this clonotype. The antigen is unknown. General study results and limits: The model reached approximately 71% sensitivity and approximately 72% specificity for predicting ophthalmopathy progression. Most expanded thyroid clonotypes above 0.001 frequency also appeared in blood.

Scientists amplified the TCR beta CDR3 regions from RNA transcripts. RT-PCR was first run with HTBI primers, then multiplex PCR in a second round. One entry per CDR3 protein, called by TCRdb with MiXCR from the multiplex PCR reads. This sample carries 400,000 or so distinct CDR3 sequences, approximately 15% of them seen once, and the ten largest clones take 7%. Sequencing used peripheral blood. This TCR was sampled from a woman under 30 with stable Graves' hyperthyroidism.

CDR3 loop: CASSLVPGGRSGNTIYF. The CDR3 DNA reads TGTGCCAGCAGCTTAGTCCCAGGCGGACGCTCTGGAAACACCATATATTTT. The gene calls are TRBV11-2 and TRBJ1-3, with D unresolved. The CDR3 is 17 amino acids. Germline CDR1 reads SGHAT; CDR2 reads FQNNGV. Trimming removed 1 base at V and 0 bases at J, with 13 bases between.